This TCR beta chain was recovered during a study of blood T cell repertoires in COVID-19. This clone was counted only a few times. Methods used by the authors: Reference gene primers were amplified, and this amplification served to estimate nucleated cell counts. Sequencing was performed with immunoSEQ multiplex PCR; in TCRdb, only in-frame clones are kept and a portion is missing. The V and J calls and clone size come from that table; D and trimming were worked out from the DNA. The sample holds some 90,000 clones, about nine tenths seen once. Germline-derived CDR1 and CDR2 are MGHRA and YSYEKL. Deletions cut 3 bases from V and 5 bases from J, with 11 bases between. This CDR3 comprises 14 residues.

The TCR comes from a middle-aged man with acute or convalescent COVID-19. The V and J genes are TRBV4-1 and TRBJ2-1; perhaps TRBD1 as D (5 bases). The sample taken for sequencing was peripheral blood. The CDR3 region is CASSHPDRDNEQFF. The CDR3 DNA sequence: TGCGCCAGCAGCCATCCTGACAGAGACAATGAGCAGTTCTTC.